This TCR beta chain was sequenced for a study of long-term antiretroviral therapy in people with HIV. This CDR3 is 16 amino acids long. The germline V gene encodes CDR1 GTSNPN and CDR2 SVGIG (reference sequence). Running of the v3.0 immunoSEQ assay took place at survey level. Produced via immunoSEQ multiplex PCR; TCRdb's table is partial and in-frame only. The table has fewer than 30,000 clones, 85% to 90% seen once. A word on this clone: Mismatch with germline at one junction end may stem from a read error.

The clonotype originates from a woman aged 25 to 39 with HIV. V is TRBV30 and J is TRBJ2-1; the D gene could be TRBD1 or TRBD2 (5 bases each). The material was unsorted PBMCs, obtained 0.8 years after starting antiretroviral therapy. The CDR3 here is CAWSLPGPRTYSEQFF. CDR3 sequence (DNA): TGTGCCTGGAGTCTACCGGGACCCAGAACTTACAGTGAGCAGTTCTTC.